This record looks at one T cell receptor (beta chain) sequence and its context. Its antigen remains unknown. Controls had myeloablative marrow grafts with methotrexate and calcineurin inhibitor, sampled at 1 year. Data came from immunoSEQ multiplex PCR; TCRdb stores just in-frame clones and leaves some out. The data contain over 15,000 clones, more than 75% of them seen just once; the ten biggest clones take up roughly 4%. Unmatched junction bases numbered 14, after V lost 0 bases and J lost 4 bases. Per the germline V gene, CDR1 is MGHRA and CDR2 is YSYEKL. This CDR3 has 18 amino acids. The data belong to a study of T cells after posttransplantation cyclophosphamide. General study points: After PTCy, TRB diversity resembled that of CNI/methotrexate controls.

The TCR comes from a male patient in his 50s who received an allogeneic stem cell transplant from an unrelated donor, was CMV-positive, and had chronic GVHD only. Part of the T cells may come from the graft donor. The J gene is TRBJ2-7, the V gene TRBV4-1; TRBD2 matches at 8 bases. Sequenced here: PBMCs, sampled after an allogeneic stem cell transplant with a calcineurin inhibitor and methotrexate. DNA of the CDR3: TGCGCCAGCAGCCAAGATCGGGGACCGGGACTAGTAACGTACGAGCAGTACTTC. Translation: CASSQDRGPGLVTYEQYF.